This TCR beta chain appears in the sequencing data of a study of blood T cell repertoires in COVID-19. Across the study: From T cells, B-cell-depleted T cells, or PBMCs came the material, which was cDNA or gDNA.

Profiling relied on immunoSEQ multiplex PCR, and the TCRdb table lists in-frame clones only, not all of them. The table lists 75,000 to 100,000 clones, approximately 84% of them singletons. This CDR3 contains 13 residues. Trimming cost V 0 bases and J 10 bases; bases outside gene matches: 5. Germline assignment: CDR1 GTSNPN and CDR2 SVGIG (reference sequence). This clone has just one count. Sequenced: peripheral blood. This receptor was identified in a man aged 60 to 75 with acute or convalescent COVID-19. The chain links TRBV30 to TRBJ1-1, with TRBD1 identical over 10 bases. Written as DNA, the CDR3 is TGTGCCTGGAGTGTAATGGACAGGGGGGGAGCTTTCTTT. Translation: CAWSVMDRGGAFF.